This T cell receptor beta chain was obtained from a study of neurological immune-mediated disorders. The CDR3 spans 14 residues. Trimming removed 5 bases at V and 4 bases at J, with 14 bases between. This clonotype was recorded at least ten times. Its antigen is unidentified. The study's findings and limits: In HTLV-1-associated myelopathy, TCR clonal expansion was greatest, whereas multiple sclerosis had the least, falling below healthy controls.

Time point reported: longitudinal time-point 3. Every sequencing run produced over 160 million TCR-beta sequences that came from 15-18 subjects. TCRdb reprocessed the 5' RACE reads via MiXCR and lists one record per CDR3 protein. The sample shows approximately 47,000 distinct CDR3 sequences, approximately 12% of them seen only once. V gene TRBV12-3 or TRBV12-4 combines with J gene TRBJ1-1; D is perhaps TRBD1 (5 bases). Input material: PBMCs. The receptor was derived from a male donor with HTLV-1-associated myelopathy (HAM/TSP). CDR3: CASSLTARGTEAFF. CDR3 sequence (DNA): TGTGCCAGCAGTCTGACAGCGAGGGGCACTGAAGCTTTCTTT.